This T cell receptor beta chain derives from a study of blood T cell repertoires in COVID-19 (dated by TCRdb to the early 2020s). Looking at the study overall: The collaborator samples originated in the United States, Italy and Spain and spanned the acute and convalescent phases of COVID-19. A freely available public database, intended as a resource for researchers studying the immune response to SARS-CoV-2, is where the repertoires were released. Sample metadata almost always included a de-identified subject ID, COVID-19 status, age in years and sex. Subjects who had been exposed to COVID-19, were actively infected with it, or had recovered from it provided the deeply sampled blood TCRbeta repertoires that made up the dataset. The prospective study material was composed of cDNA or gDNA derived from T cells, B-cell-depleted T cells, or PBMCs. HLA class I and class II types, where available, came from metadata supplied by the sample provider rather than from assay-based typing. The samples were drawn from the first 160 participants of the ongoing ImmuneRACE study and from over 950 subjects provided by 6 global collaborators. General conclusions and limits of the study: Clinical and demographic metadata were provided uncurated, with the amount varying by source and participant.

Collaborating institutions collected whole blood in K2EDTA tubes following their own protocols. For TCRbeta analysis, collaborators shipped samples in one of three forms: frozen whole blood, isolated PBMCs, or DNA extracted from either of those sample types. Sequences MNHEY (CDR1) and SVGEGT (CDR2) are obtained from the germline V gene. V lost 4 bases and J lost 7 bases, and the count of bases not matched to a germline gene is 10. The CDR3 contains 15 residues, cysteine and phenylalanine counted. The sequence is cut down to CDR3 DNA, 45 bases in frame from base 1. TCRbeta CDR3 regions were amplified from genomic DNA using the immunoSEQ Assay, a bias-controlled multiplex PCR. Under the source paper's analysis protocol: The number of nucleated cells in each sample was estimated from the amplification of reference gene primers within the assay. To quantify the absolute abundance of each unique TCRbeta CDR3 rearrangement, sequence reads were collapsed and filtered. Productive Simpson clonality was computed per sample as the square root of Simpson's diversity index over productive rearrangements. TCRdb obtained this table from immuneACCESS and retained in-frame rearrangements with V and J assigned. These tables miss some clones; where compared with another copy, unresolved V genes account for less than half of the shortfall, and the remainder is unexplained. Clone size and the V and J calls come from that table; the DNA yielded D and trimming. The sample yields approximately 250,000 clones; roughly nine tenths were counted once. The ten largest clonotypes hold 3.6% of the sample.

As concerns this clone: Its antigen remains undetermined. No clone much larger than this one lies a single base away; base qualities are absent.

The chain is assembled from TRBV6-2 or TRBV6-3 and TRBJ2-7; the central 10 bases match TRBD2. Material: peripheral blood. The receptor was derived from a man aged 18 to 29 with active or convalescent COVID-19. CDR3 region: CASSSPWGLAREQYF. The nucleotide sequence reads TGTGCCAGCAGTTCCCCCTGGGGACTAGCGCGAGAGCAGTACTTC.